This entry features one TCR beta chain sequence. Measured with immunoSEQ multiplex PCR; TCRdb has only the in-frame clones, and not every one. The sample yields thousands of clones, 79% seen once. This entry is derived from a study of graft-versus-host responses after intestinal transplantation. The CDR3 loop spans 18 amino acids. The V gene's germline CDR1 is SGHAT and CDR2 FQNNGV. Trimming stripped 5 bases from V and 5 bases from J, with 22 bases between. Graft tissue was processed to release intraepithelial and lamina propria lymphocytes. This TCR was recovered from a human patient who received an intestinal transplant, so some T cells may come from the graft donor. The sample was ileum tissue, taken approximately 17 and 21 days after intestinal transplantation. The chain carries TRBV11-2 and TRBJ2-6; a weak D match, TRBD2 (5 bases). The CDR3 region is CASSRGSKQQSRANVLTF. DNA of the CDR3: TGTGCCAGCAGCCGGGGTTCCAAGCAACAAAGTCGGGCCAACGTCCTGACTTTC.